One and the same sample provided the 20 T cell receptor beta chains below, sequenced in a study of tumor-infiltrating T cells and Merkel cell polyomavirus. Whole-study context: CD8+ T cells recognized the Merkel cell polyomavirus KLL epitope.

Method: immunoSEQ multiplex PCR; TCRdb's copy keeps in-frame clones and lacks some. This table holds 24,000 or so clones, 70% to 90% found once. All patients' tumors stained robustly positive for Merkel cell polyomavirus Large T antigen by immunohistochemistry. The material sequenced was lymph node tissue. These receptors all come from a man in his fifties with Merkel cell carcinoma.

CDR3 DNA sequence: TGTGCCTGGAGTGTTAGCGGGACGGGGCAGTACTTC. Translating it yields CAWSVSGTGQYF. The J gene is TRBJ2-7, the V gene TRBV30, with 8 bases lining up with TRBD2. CDR3 length: 12 amino acids. In germline, CDR1 is GTSNPN, CDR2 SVGIG (reference sequence). The J segment lost 9 bases and the V segment lost 0 bases, leaving 4 bases of the junction unmatched.

The J gene is TRBJ2-5, the V gene TRBV6-1; no definite D call. The V gene's germline CDR1 is MNHNS and CDR2 SASEGT. This CDR3 has 15 amino acids. Trimming stripped 3 bases from V and 2 bases from J, with 13 bases between. CDR3 amino acids: CASSEWKGVQETQYF. CDR3 in DNA: TGTGCCAGCAGTGAGTGGAAAGGAGTACAAGAGACCCAGTACTTC.

The chain combines TRBV19 with TRBJ2-4; 8 nucleotides agree with TRBD1. The V segment lost 4 bases and the J segment 0 bases; nucleotides outside the gene matches: 5. The CDR3 consists of 16 residues. The germline V gene encodes CDR1 LNHDA and CDR2 SQIVND (reference sequence). The CDR3 reads CASSRQGAGAKNIQYF. CDR3 nucleotides: TGTGCCAGTAGTAGGCAGGGGGCCGGAGCCAAAAACATTCAGTACTTC.

The V and J genes are TRBV5-4 and TRBJ2-3; 7 nucleotides align to TRBD1. Germline-derived CDR1 and CDR2 are SGHNT and YYREEE (reference sequence). This CDR3 is 14 amino acids long. J lost 5 bases, V lost 1 base, and 4 bases had no gene match. In DNA, the CDR3 is TGTGCCAGCAGCTTGACAGGGGTACGAGATACGCAGTATTTT. As protein: CASSLTGVRDTQYF. Drawing the rest from reference TRBV5-4 and TRBJ2-3, the complete variable domain is ETGVTQSPTHLIKTRGQQVTLRCSSQSGHNTVSWYQQALGQGPQFIFQYYREEENGRGNFPPRFSGLQFPNYSSELNVNALELDDSALYLCASSLTGVRDTQYFGPGTRLTVL.

The gene calls are TRBV18 and TRBJ1-1; D may be TRBD1 (6 bases). V lost 2 bases, J lost 11 bases, and 15 bases lay in between. The CDR3 is made up of 13 amino acids. The germline V gene encodes CDR1 KGHSH and CDR2 LQKENI. The CDR3 sequence is CASSPRVEGGAFF. In DNA, the CDR3 is TGTGCCAGCTCACCAAGGGTAGAAGGGGGTGCTTTCTTT. Using reference TRBV18 and TRBJ1-1 for the parts outside the CDR3, the full variable domain is NAGVMQNPRHLVRRRGQEARLRCSPMKGHSHVYWYRQLPEEGLKFMVYLQKENIIDESGMPKERFSAEFPKEGPSILRIQQVVRGDSAAYFCASSPRVEGGAFFGQGTRLTVV.

This rearrangement joins TRBV5-1 to TRBJ2-2, with 11 bases matching TRBD2. Per the germline V gene, CDR1 is SGHRS and CDR2 is YFSETQ. Losses at the gene ends were 0 bases for V and 6 bases for J; bases not matched to a gene: 7. The CDR3 runs to 17 residues. The CDR3, as DNA: TGCGCCAGCAGCTTGGTTCGGCTAGCGGGAGGAGCCGGGGAGCTGTTTTTT. This translates into CASSLVRLAGGAGELFF.

V usage is TRBV30 and J usage is TRBJ1-2; tentative D call: TRBD1 (5 bases). The CDR3 is 15 residues long. Germline CDR1 reads GTSNPN; CDR2 reads SVGIG (reference sequence). V dropped 4 bases and J dropped 10 bases, with 25 bases sitting between them. The DNA for the CDR3 is TGTGCCTGGAAGGTCCCCCAACCGGGACTTGGTATCTACACCTTC. It translates to CAWKVPQPGLGIYTF.

This clone appeared once. The rearrangement links TRBV7-2 to TRBJ1-6; perhaps TRBD1 as D (6 bases). Germline V gene data show CDR1 as SGHTA and CDR2 as FQGNSA. Trimming cost V 5 bases and J 0 bases, with 11 bases left between them. This CDR3 spans 16 amino acids. CDR3 nucleotide sequence: TGTGCCAGCAGCGACAGGAAAGGCTCCTATAATTCACCCCTCCACTTT. Translating gives CASSDRKGSYNSPLHF. The full variable domain, rest sourced from reference TRBV7-2 and TRBJ1-6, is GAGVSQSPSNKVTEKGKDVELRCDPISGHTALYWYRQSLGQGLEFLIYFQGNSAPDKSGLPSDRFSAERTGGSVSTLTIQRTQQEDSAVYLCASSDRKGSYNSPLHFGNGTRLTVT.

This clone was observed a single time. The CDR3 bases are TGTGCCAGCAGCTTCCTCGTGGGGACAGGCGACTTCAAAAACATTCAGTACTTC. Translation: CASSFLVGTGDFKNIQYF. The rearrangement joins TRBV5-6 to TRBJ2-4; 8 bases are a match to TRBD1. Losses at the gene ends were 2 bases for V and 3 bases for J; bases not matched to a gene: 13. The CDR3 has 18 amino acids. Germline V lookup: CDR1 SGHDT, CDR2 YYEEEE. Complete variable domain (other parts from reference TRBV5-6 and TRBJ2-4): DAGVTQSPTHLIKTRGQQVTLRCSPKSGHDTVSWYQQALGQGPQFIFQYYEEEERQRGNFPDRFSGHQFPNYSSELNVNALLLGDSALYLCASSFLVGTGDFKNIQYFGAGTRLSVL.

The V and J genes are TRBV27 and TRBJ2-2; 7 bases align to TRBD1. In germline, CDR1 is MNHEY, CDR2 SMNVEV (reference sequence). After removal of 4 bases from V and 1 base from J, the junction contained 12 bases not matched to a gene. CDR3 length: 18 residues. The CDR3 DNA sequence: TGTGCCAGCAGTTCACAGACCACGGACAGGAAGAACACCGGGGAGCTGTTTTTT. This translates into CASSSQTTDRKNTGELFF.

The V call is TRBV5-4, the J call TRBJ2-7, with TRBD2 identical over 12 bases. Germline-derived CDR1 and CDR2 are SGHNT and YYREEE (reference sequence). This CDR3 spans 15 amino acids. With V trimmed by 3 bases and J by 2 bases, 3 bases remained unmatched. CDR3 sequence: CASSSGLAGPYEQYF. CDR3 DNA: TGTGCCAGCAGCTCCGGACTAGCGGGACCCTACGAGCAGTACTTC.

The V gene is TRBV27, the J gene TRBJ2-7; maybe TRBD1 (6 bases). V lost 5 bases to trimming and J lost 4 bases, with 9 bases between them. The CDR3 contains 12 residues. Germline assignment: CDR1 MNHEY and CDR2 SMNVEV (reference sequence). The CDR3 nucleotides read TGTGCCAGCAGTCCAGGGACATACGAGCAGTACTTC. It is translated as CASSPGTYEQYF.

The chain recombines TRBV28 with TRBJ2-7; 12 nucleotides align to TRBD2. The CDR3 runs to 16 residues. Germline CDR1 reads MDHEN; CDR2 reads SYDVKM. Trimming took 2 bases from V and 7 from J; bases not matched to a gene: 9. CDR3 amino acids: CASSLLGLAGPGEQYF. CDR3 in DNA: TGTGCCAGCAGTTTACTAGGACTAGCGGGACCTGGTGAGCAGTACTTC.

This chain connects TRBV5-5 to TRBJ1-4; D not resolved. CDR3 size: 16 residues. Trimming took 2 bases from V and 5 from J, leaving 16 bases between them. Germline V gene sequence: CDR1 SGHKS, CDR2 YYEKEE (reference sequence). CDR3 residues: CASSFSPSSRNEKLFF. The CDR3 nucleotides are TGTGCCAGCAGCTTCTCCCCGAGCTCGAGAAATGAAAAACTGTTTTTT.

This clone was seen only a few times. The chain has TRBV5-1 and TRBJ2-5, with a tentative D call TRBD1 (6 bases). CDR1 is SGHRS, CDR2 YFSETQ, per germline. Between the trimmed V and J ends, which lost 3 bases and 5 bases, there was a span of 17 bases. The CDR3 spans 15 residues. CDR3 in amino acids: CASSYRDTPGETQYF. Written as DNA, the CDR3 is TGCGCCAGCAGCTACCGGGACACCCCAGGGGAGACCCAGTACTTC.

This clone was detected once. The chain combines TRBV19 with TRBJ2-7; 8 bases fit TRBD1. V trimming: 7 bases; J trimming: 5 bases; junction bases outside the gene matches: 10. The CDR3 has 14 residues. Germline V CDR1 and CDR2: LNHDA, SQIVND (reference sequence). The CDR3 nucleotides read TGTGCCAGTACCAAGGACAGGGCGAACCACGAGCAGTACTTC. Translating it yields CASTKDRANHEQYF.

The V and J genes are TRBV6-1 and TRBJ1-5, with D perhaps matching TRBD1 (5 bases). V lost 0 bases and J lost 7, with 10 bases in between. The CDR3 has 14 residues. Germline values: CDR1 MNHNS, CDR2 SASEGT. The CDR3 region is CASSEAPAGQPQHF. The CDR3 DNA reads as TGTGCCAGCAGTGAAGCCCCCGCAGGGCAGCCCCAGCATTTT.

V is TRBV9 and J is TRBJ2-1; D possibly corresponds to TRBD2 (5 bases). The CDR3 spans 15 residues. V shed 0 bases and J shed 9 bases, with 16 bases lying between them. Looked up from germline, CDR1 is SGDLS and CDR2 is YYNGEE. DNA for the CDR3: TGTGCCAGCAGCGTAGGAGAGGGCCTATTGGGTGAGCAGTTCTTC. Protein sequence: CASSVGEGLLGEQFF.

The chain is built from TRBV4-2 and TRBJ2-7, with 11 bases aligning to TRBD2. Germline CDR1 reads LGHNA; CDR2 reads YNFKEQ. The CDR3 is made up of 16 amino acids. V shed 4 bases and J 0 bases; nucleotides not matched to a gene: 5. The chain's CDR3 is CASSRLAGGSSYEQYF. The CDR3 DNA reads TGTGCCAGCAGCCGTTTAGCGGGGGGGAGCTCCTACGAGCAGTACTTC.

The chain is built from TRBV30 and TRBJ2-5, with D perhaps matching TRBD2 (5 bases). The CDR3 is made up of 13 amino acids. CDR1 is GTSNPN and CDR2 is SVGIG in the germline V gene (reference sequence). Trimming left V 4 bases short and J 5 bases short, with 14 bases between. The CDR3 spells CAWMRRGGETQYF. The CDR3 nucleotides read TGTGCCTGGATGAGACGGGGTGGGGAGACCCAGTACTTC.